Each of the 32 T cell receptor beta chains below was sequenced from the same sample in a study of T cell repertoires in cytomegalovirus infection (dated by TCRdb to between 2018 and 2021). The treatment or condition label, as the study defines it: in vitro stimulation with specific CMV peptide epitopes to enrich CMV-specific T cells. The reads were generated on an Illumina HiSeq 1500. TCRdb passed the public sequencing reads through fastp at Q25 and MiXCR, retaining productive beta sequences. Each CDR3 protein gets just one entry, which takes the most common genes and DNA from the rows behind it. This sample holds roughly 500,000 distinct CDR3 sequences; about 33% were observed only once. In total, the top ten clones hold under 20% of the sample. These TCRs are of unknown antigen specificity. The specimen was cultured PBMCs, collected from culture after CMV antigen stimulation. The origin of the receptors is a human donor in good health (CMV status not recorded). Some clones in this sample may be carry-over from other donors' samples.

The genes are TRBV6-1 and TRBJ2-7; 11 positions agree with TRBD2. CDR1 is MNHNS and CDR2 is SASEGT in the germline V gene. Trimming took 6 bases from V and 9 from J; bases not matched to a gene: 13. CDR3 length equals 15 residues. The CDR3 coding sequence is TGTGCCAGCAGAGCAACCGGGACTAGCGGTTCACGGCAGTACTTC. It is translated as CASRATGTSGSRQYF.

This clonotype has only a few counts. At one of its ends the junction is not consistent with the germline gene, which may arise from a read error. CDR3 DNA: TGTGCTAGCAGCGCAGGAACAGGGTATGGAGAGACCCAGTACTTC. It codes for CASSAGTGYGETQYF. The V call is TRBV7-7, the J call TRBJ2-5; possible D gene TRBD1, 6 bases. This CDR3 comprises 15 residues. Germline V CDR1 and CDR2: SSHAT, FNYEAQ (reference sequence). Variable domain in full (rest from reference TRBV7-7 and TRBJ2-5): GAGVSQSPRYKVTKRGQDVTLRCDPISSHATLYWYQQALGQGPEFLTYFNYEAQPDKSGLPSDRFSAERPEGSISTLTIQRTEQRDSAMYRCASSAGTGYGETQYFGPGTRLLVL.

This clonotype was counted a few times. The chain carries TRBV27 and TRBJ1-5; no clear D gene. Looked up from germline, CDR1 is MNHEY and CDR2 is SMNVEV (reference sequence). Between the trimmed V and J ends, which lost 0 bases and 0 bases, there was a span of 6 bases. The CDR3 runs to 15 residues. The CDR3 protein is CASSLSVSSNQPQHF. The CDR3 DNA is TGTGCCAGCAGTTTATCAGTGAGTAGCAATCAGCCCCAGCATTTT.

The genes are TRBV27 and TRBJ1-6; 7 bases agree with TRBD1. V shed 8 bases and J 1 base; nucleotides not matched to a gene: 5. This CDR3 has 15 residues. CDR1 is MNHEY, CDR2 SMNVEV, per germline (reference sequence). This chain's CDR3 is CASRQGWSYNSPLHF. CDR3 bases: TGTGCCAGCCGACAGGGTTGGTCCTATAATTCACCCCTCCACTTT.

The chain recombines TRBV11-2 with TRBJ2-5, with 7 bases lining up with TRBD2. Germline CDR1 is SGHAT and CDR2 is FQNNGV. This CDR3 region has 15 residues. V was clipped by 3 bases and J by 4 bases; unmatched bases: 8. Here the CDR3 reads CASSFGFSSGETQYF. The CDR3 nucleotides read TGTGCCAGCAGCTTTGGCTTTTCTAGCGGAGAGACCCAGTACTTC.

The genes are TRBV12-3 or TRBV12-4 and TRBJ1-5, with a weak D call TRBD1 (6 bases). V was clipped by 8 bases and J by 7 bases, with 15 bases between them. The CDR3 has 13 residues. The CDR3 DNA reads TGTGCCAGCCTATTAGGGGGAGGACAGCCCCAGCATTTT. It is translated as CASLLGGGQPQHF.

This clonotype was detected only a few times. The chain has TRBV28 and TRBJ2-2; 11 bases map to TRBD2. V was clipped by 5 bases and J by 4 bases; unmatched bases: 9. The germline gives CDR1 MDHEN, CDR2 SYDVKM. The length of the CDR3 is 17 residues. CDR3 amino acids: CASSARLAGLGTGELFF. CDR3 DNA sequence: TGTGCCAGCAGTGCCAGACTAGCGGGATTGGGCACCGGGGAGCTGTTTTTT. Based on the CDR3 plus reference TRBV28 and TRBJ2-2, the full variable domain is DVKVTQSSRYLVKRTGEKVFLECVQDMDHENMFWYRQDPGLGLRLIYFSYDVKMKEKGDIPEGYSVSREKKERFSLILESASTNQTSMYLCASSARLAGLGTGELFFGEGSRLTVL.

V is TRBV15 and J is TRBJ2-1; D possibly corresponds to TRBD2 (5 bases). The CDR3 extends over 19 amino acids. CDR1 and CDR2 (germline): LNHNV, YYDKDF (reference sequence). The germline V and J ends were trimmed by 0 bases and 0 bases, with 18 bases remaining between them. The CDR3 DNA reads as TGTGCCACCAGCAGAGATTCGGCCACTAGACGGAGCTCCTACAATGAGCAGTTCTTC. It codes for CATSRDSATRRSSYNEQFF. The full variable domain, completed using reference TRBV15 and TRBJ2-1, is DAMVIQNPRYQVTQFGKPVTLSCSQTLNHNVMYWYQQKSSQAPKLLFHYYDKDFNNEADTPDNFQSRRPNTSFCFLDIRSPGLGDTAMYLCATSRDSATRRSSYNEQFFGPGTRLTVL.

The V and J genes are TRBV2 and TRBJ1-6; TRBD1 matches 7 bases. V gave up 2 bases and J gave up 6 bases; unmatched junction bases: 7. Germline lookup yields CDR1 SNHLY and CDR2 FYNNEI. The CDR3 extends over 16 amino acids. The CDR3 region is CASSELLGGGNSPLHF. CDR3 nucleotides: TGTGCCAGCAGTGAACTATTAGGGGGCGGTAATTCACCCCTCCACTTT.

The rearrangement uses TRBV7-9 and TRBJ2-1, with 11 bases that match TRBD1. CDR1 and CDR2 (germline): SEHNR, FQNEAQ (reference sequence). Trimming removed 4 bases from V and 6 bases from J; junction bases left unmatched: 5. This CDR3 has 15 amino acids. The CDR3 region is CASSSGQGAINEQFF. The CDR3 DNA reads as TGTGCCAGCAGCTCCGGACAGGGGGCGATCAATGAGCAGTTCTTC.

This clonotype showed up just a few times. The V and J genes are TRBV7-9 and TRBJ2-7; D gene uncertain. CDR3 length: 13 amino acids. Trimming shortened V by 5 bases and J by 0 bases, and 8 bases separated the two germline ends. The germline CDR1 and CDR2 sequences are SEHNR and FQNEAQ (reference sequence). CDR3 DNA sequence: TGTGCCAGCAGCCCCCAGGTCTCCTACGAGCAGTACTTC. It specifies CASSPQVSYEQYF.

V usage is TRBV19 and J usage is TRBJ1-2; TRBD1 agrees at 9 bases. This CDR3 spans 15 amino acids. The J segment lost 3 bases and the V segment lost 4 bases, leaving 6 bases of the junction unmatched. Germline CDR1 LNHDA, CDR2 SQIVND (reference sequence). The CDR3 DNA reads as TGTGCCAGTAGTAAGGACAGGGGAATGGACTATGGCTACACCTTC. This sequence encodes CASSKDRGMDYGYTF.

This clonotype was counted only a few times. The rearrangement joins TRBV28 to TRBJ2-7; D perhaps matches TRBD1 (6 bases). Germline-derived CDR1 and CDR2 are MDHEN and SYDVKM. The CDR3 runs to 13 residues. The germline V and J ends were trimmed by 10 bases and 3 bases, with 16 bases remaining between them. Here the CDR3 reads CATLQGGNYEQYF. The CDR3 DNA is TGTGCCACCCTACAGGGCGGAAACTACGAGCAGTACTTC.

This chain joins TRBV6-2 or TRBV6-3 and TRBJ2-1; D is perhaps TRBD2 (6 bases). Trimming removed 3 bases at V and 3 bases at J, with 12 bases between. The CDR3 is 15 residues long. In germline, CDR1 is MNHEY, CDR2 SVGEGT. DNA for the CDR3: TGTGCCAGCAGTTATATTAGCGGCCTCTACAATGAGCAGTTCTTC. Its protein product is CASSYISGLYNEQFF.

This clonotype turned up a few times. The genes are TRBV28 and TRBJ2-5; 8 bases agree with TRBD2. The length of the CDR3 is 16 residues. Losses at the gene ends were 1 base for V and 9 bases for J; bases not matched to a gene: 13. Germline loops: CDR1 MDHEN, CDR2 SYDVKM. The CDR3 region is CASSLSPREGPGAQYF. For the CDR3, the DNA is TGTGCCAGCAGTTTATCCCCACGGGAGGGGCCGGGGGCCCAGTACTTC.

The chain combines TRBV11-2 with TRBJ2-1; a possible D gene is TRBD1 (6 bases). V was clipped by 5 bases and J by 6 bases, with 14 bases between them. In germline, CDR1 is SGHAT, CDR2 FQNNGV. The CDR3 contains 14 residues. CDR3 in amino acids: CASSRRRDTNEQFF. DNA of the CDR3: TGTGCCAGCAGCCGTCGACGGGACACCAATGAGCAGTTCTTC.

This clonotype occurred a few times. The CDR3 coding sequence is TGTGCCAGTAGTCCCGGCAGGGTCAACGAGCAGTACTTC. Its protein product is CASSPGRVNEQYF. The chain recombines TRBV19 with TRBJ2-7; D is perhaps TRBD1 (5 bases). From germline, CDR1 is LNHDA and CDR2 SQIVND (reference sequence). V lost 5 bases and J 5 bases, leaving 13 bases between the germline ends. The CDR3 has 13 amino acids.

This clonotype was observed many times. The chain recombines TRBV12-3 or TRBV12-4 with TRBJ2-1, with unresolved D. V lost 0 bases to trimming and J lost 5 bases, with 8 bases between them. The CDR3 runs to 14 residues. The CDR3 reads CASSLAGRNNEQFF. The CDR3 bases are TGTGCCAGCAGTTTAGCGGGTCGGAACAATGAGCAGTTCTTC.

The genes are TRBV19 and TRBJ2-2, with D possibly matching TRBD2 (6 bases). V was cut by 11 bases and J by 2 bases, with 15 bases left in between. The CDR3 covers 14 residues. CDR1 LNHDA and CDR2 SQIVND come from the germline V gene (reference sequence). Here the CDR3 reads CASRIAVNTGELFF. The CDR3 DNA follows: TGTGCCTCACGGATAGCGGTTAACACCGGGGAGCTGTTTTTT.

This clonotype was seen a few times. The chain recombines TRBV7-8 with TRBJ1-5; 9 bases line up with TRBD1. The CDR3 is made up of 16 amino acids. V lost 5 bases, J lost 6 bases, and 11 bases stayed unmatched. From germline, CDR1 is SGHVS and CDR2 FQNEAQ. CDR3 residues: CASSMIQGAPGQPQHF. The DNA of the CDR3 is TGTGCCAGCAGCATGATACAGGGGGCGCCGGGTCAGCCCCAGCATTTT.

The chain couples TRBV24-1 to TRBJ1-2; TRBD1 aligns across 9 bases. With V trimmed by 5 bases and J by 6 bases, 6 bases remained unmatched. This CDR3 has 14 residues. Germline loops: CDR1 KGHDR, CDR2 SFDVKD. The CDR3 DNA is TGTGCCACCAGTGGTGTCGACAGGGGGGATGGCTACACCTTC. Translation gives CATSGVDRGDGYTF.

The V gene is TRBV20-1, the J gene TRBJ2-3; 8 bases are shared with TRBD1. Germline V lookup: CDR1 DFQATT, CDR2 SNEGSKA (reference sequence). The CDR3 covers 16 residues. V dropped 3 bases and J dropped 2; count of bases not matched to a gene: 10. The CDR3 DNA sequence: TGCAGTGCTAGCCCCAGGACAGGGCCTCCCACAGATACGCAGTATTTT. It encodes CSASPRTGPPTDTQYF.

This chain connects TRBV6-2 or TRBV6-3 to TRBJ2-7; 11 bases are shared with TRBD1. The trim removed 5 bases at V and 0 bases at J, leaving 18 bases unmatched. Per germline, CDR1 MNHEY and CDR2 SVGEGT. The CDR3 runs 20 residues. The CDR3 nucleotides read TGTGCCAGCAGTGGCTCGGGGACAGGGGGTCTCCACTCGAGCTCCTACGAGCAGTACGTC. Translation: CASSGSGTGGLHSSSYEQYV.

This clonotype has more than one count but fewer than ten. The chain couples TRBV19 to TRBJ1-1, with 8 bases that match TRBD1. CDR3 length: 15 residues. CDR1 is LNHDA, CDR2 SQIVND, per germline (reference sequence). V lost 7 bases, J lost 0 bases, and 7 bases stayed unmatched. The CDR3 here is CASTRTGHMNTEAFF. Here the CDR3 DNA reads TGTGCCAGTACCAGGACAGGGCACATGAACACTGAAGCTTTCTTT.

This clonotype was observed a few times. This chain joins TRBV5-1 and TRBJ1-1; D is unclear. CDR1 and CDR2 (germline): SGHRS, YFSETQ. The CDR3 runs to 14 residues. V lost 6 bases and J 1 base, leaving 13 bases between the germline ends. The DNA of the CDR3 is TGCGCCAGCACCGTGGGCGCCGGGAACACTGAAGCTTTCTTT. Amino acids: CASTVGAGNTEAFF.

As for this clonotype: Sequence at one end of the junction differs from germline and may be a read error. The chain links TRBV4-1 to TRBJ2-3; 10 nucleotides line up with TRBD2. Germline loops: CDR1 MGHRA, CDR2 YSYEKL. This CDR3 comprises 17 residues. CDR3 sequence reads: CASSPQGVAGGTDTQYF. DNA of the CDR3: TGTGCCAGCAGCCCGCAAGGGGTAGCGGGGGGTACAGATACGCAGTATTTT.

This clonotype has just a few counts. The J gene is TRBJ1-5, the V gene TRBV27; 7 nucleotides line up with TRBD1. Germline V lookup: CDR1 MNHEY, CDR2 SMNVEV (reference sequence). V trimming: 3 bases; J trimming: 9 bases; junction bases outside the gene matches: 8. This CDR3 spans 14 amino acids. The CDR3 spells CASSFGQVRTPQHF. The CDR3 region has the DNA TGTGCCAGCAGTTTTGGACAGGTTCGTACGCCCCAGCATTTT.

This clonotype came up a few times. For the CDR3, the DNA is TGTGCCAGCTTGGTAGGCGAAAGGGGGAGTCAGCCCCAGCATTTT. It specifies CASLVGERGSQPQHF. The gene calls are TRBV6-5 and TRBJ1-5; possibly TRBD1 for D (6 bases). The V and J ends lost 8 bases and 6 bases respectively, with 20 bases between them. This CDR3 comprises 15 residues. CDR1 is MNHEY and CDR2 is SVGAGI in the germline V gene.

This clonotype has a single count. The chain couples TRBV27 to TRBJ2-7; TRBD2 agrees at 9 bases. The junction had 9 bases not matched to a gene; V was cut back by 2 bases and J by 7 bases. CDR1 is MNHEY, CDR2 SMNVEV, per germline (reference sequence). The CDR3 loop spans 15 amino acids. The CDR3 sequence is CASSLGSSGRTEQYF. The CDR3 nucleotides are TGTGCCAGCAGTTTAGGGTCGAGCGGGAGGACAGAGCAGTACTTC.

This clonotype has only a few counts. The chain recombines TRBV12-3 or TRBV12-4 with TRBJ2-1; D is uncertain. Trimming cost V 0 bases and J 0 bases, with 9 bases left between them. The CDR3 is made up of 16 amino acids. The CDR3 nucleotides are TGTGCCAGCAGTTTAGCCGTCTCCTACTCCTACAATGAGCAGTTCTTC. This encodes CASSLAVSYSYNEQFF.

The sample holds a few counts of this clonotype. The J gene is TRBJ2-1, the V gene TRBV10-2; D ambiguous. The CDR3 covers 18 residues. Germline V gene lookup returns CDR1 WSHSY and CDR2 SAAADI. V shed 0 bases and J shed 8 bases, with 23 bases lying between them. In DNA, the CDR3 is TGCGCCAGCAGTGAGTCGTTTTCAATTAAGGTCCCCCACCATGAGCAGTTCTTC. Protein sequence: CASSESFSIKVPHHEQFF.

This clonotype was counted many times. The rearrangement uses TRBV7-8 and TRBJ2-1, with 12 bases aligning to TRBD2. CDR1 is SGHVS, CDR2 FQNEAQ, per germline. This CDR3 contains 15 residues. The junction had 5 bases not matched to a gene; V was cut back by 5 bases and J by 6 bases. The CDR3: CASSMGLAGLNEQFF. For the CDR3, the DNA is TGTGCCAGCAGCATGGGACTAGCGGGCCTCAATGAGCAGTTCTTC. Combining the CDR3 with reference TRBV7-8 and TRBJ2-1 gives the whole variable domain GAGVSQSPRYKVAKRGQDVALRCDPISGHVSLFWYQQALGQGPEFLTYFQNEAQLDKSGLPSDRFFAERPEGSVSTLKIQRTQQEDSAVYLCASSMGLAGLNEQFFGPGTRLTVL.